Shown below are 17 T cell receptor beta chains from a single sample sequenced in a study of naive and memory T cell subsets. Study results and limitations: A few larger clonotypes appeared in naive repertoires, especially CD8, possibly memory cells re-expressing CD45RA.

The antigens these receptors bind are not known. The beta constant-region primer was an equimolar mix of two oligonucleotides covering TRBC1 and TRBC2. Nested alpha and beta constant-region primers with the SP2 primer drove four PCR rounds on ligated cDNA. Using its own MiXCR run on the UMI-ligation and nested PCR reads, TCRdb lists one record per CDR3 protein. The table records more than 95,000 distinct CDR3 sequences, approximately 14% of them present only once. The sample comprised naive CD8+ T cells from blood. The receptor set was obtained from a human donor in good health.

The chain carries TRBV12-3 or TRBV12-4 and TRBJ2-7; tentatively, D is TRBD2 (5 bases). Trimming shortened V by 5 bases and J by 9 bases, and 23 bases separated the two germline ends. The CDR3 covers 15 residues. The CDR3 DNA reads TGTGCCAGCAGTCGTGGGCCAGGCGAGGGATTGGCGCAGTACTTC. It translates to CASSRGPGEGLAQYF.

This clonotype was seen only a few times. The chain has TRBV29-1 and TRBJ2-1; 8 nucleotides align to TRBD2. The CDR3 has 14 residues. J lost 4 bases, V lost 6 bases, and 8 bases had no gene match. The germline V gene has CDR1 SQVTM and CDR2 ANQGSEA. DNA of the CDR3: TGCAGCGTACTCCGGGGGGGCCTTTACAATGAGCAGTTCTTC. As protein: CSVLRGGLYNEQFF.

Only a few counts were recorded for this clonotype. J is TRBJ2-7 and V is TRBV20-1; 7 nucleotides agree with TRBD1. V trimming: 3 bases; J trimming: 3 bases; junction bases outside the gene matches: 17. In germline, CDR1 is DFQATT, CDR2 SNEGSKA (reference sequence). CDR3 length: 17 amino acids. The CDR3 is CSARDSGGSGQFYEQYF. The DNA for the CDR3 is TGCAGTGCTAGGGATTCAGGGGGTAGTGGCCAGTTCTACGAGCAGTACTTC.

This clonotype appeared a few times. This chain connects TRBV12-3 or TRBV12-4 to TRBJ2-2, with 9 bases that match TRBD2. V trimming: 8 bases; J trimming: 1 base; junction bases outside the gene matches: 5. The CDR3 consists of 15 residues. DNA of the CDR3: TGTGCCAGCGTAGCGGGGGCCGTGAACACCGGGGAGCTGTTTTTT. It codes for CASVAGAVNTGELFF.

V usage is TRBV10-3 and J usage is TRBJ2-5, with 8 bases lining up with TRBD1. The length of the CDR3 is 15 residues. Germline-derived CDR1 and CDR2 are ENHRY and SYGVKD. With 6 bases clipped from V and 4 bases from J, the junction kept 10 bases outside the gene matches. The CDR3, as DNA: TGTGCCATCAGACGTGGACAGGGCAGCGGAGAGACCCAGTACTTC. Translated, it gives CAIRRGQGSGETQYF.

In this sample, this clonotype turned up a few times. The chain joins TRBV29-1 to TRBJ1-3; D not resolved. Trimming pared 4 bases from V and 1 base from J, leaving 14 bases between. CDR1 SQVTM and CDR2 ANQGSEA come from the germline V gene. The length of the CDR3 is 15 residues. The CDR3, as DNA: TGCAGCGTTGTACCCAGTACCAGTTCTGGAAACACCATATATTTT. Translation gives CSVVPSTSSGNTIYF.

As DNA, the CDR3 is TGTGCCAGCAGCCACGTCGGGACAGGCGCCACAGATACGCAGTATTTT. Translating it yields CASSHVGTGATDTQYF. The J gene is TRBJ2-3, the V gene TRBV3-1, with 8 nucleotides matching TRBD1. Losses at the gene ends were 3 bases for V and 2 bases for J; bases not matched to a gene: 7. Germline loops: CDR1 LGHDT, CDR2 YNNKEL (reference sequence). This CDR3 has 16 residues.

V usage is TRBV19 and J usage is TRBJ2-3, with D unclear. Germline CDR1 is LNHDA and CDR2 is SQIVND (reference sequence). The CDR3 sequence is 15 residues long. V lost 2 bases, J lost 2 bases, and 11 bases lay in between. In nucleotides, the CDR3 is TGTGCCAGTAGTATATTGGCAGAAAACACAGATACGCAGTATTTT. This translates into CASSILAENTDTQYF.

This clonotype has a count of ten or more. The V gene is TRBV7-2, the J gene TRBJ1-1, with D uncertain. Germline V gives CDR1 SGHTA, CDR2 FQGNSA. The CDR3 extends over 14 amino acids. V was trimmed by 2 bases and J by 0 bases, leaving 7 bases between them. CDR3 residues: CASSLRQMNTEAFF. CDR3 coding DNA: TGTGCCAGCAGCTTAAGACAAATGAACACTGAAGCTTTCTTT.

The chain has TRBV7-9 and TRBJ1-2; 7 bases map to TRBD1. V trimming: 6 bases; J trimming: 0 bases; junction bases outside the gene matches: 16. The CDR3 is 18 residues long. Germline-derived CDR1 and CDR2 are SEHNR and FQNEAQ (reference sequence). The CDR3 spells CASSPQGGGTVPNYGYTF. The CDR3 region has the DNA TGTGCCAGCAGTCCCCAGGGGGGTGGGACAGTTCCTAACTATGGCTACACCTTC.

The chain carries TRBV12-3 or TRBV12-4 and TRBJ2-7; D could derive from TRBD1 or TRBD2 (5 bases each). This CDR3 spans 13 amino acids. Trimming stripped 4 bases from V and 7 bases from J, with 14 bases between. The chain's CDR3 is CASSWPGTGEQYF. CDR3 nucleotides: TGTGCCAGCAGTTGGCCGGGGACGGGGGAGCAGTACTTC.

This clonotype was detected ten times or more. This chain joins TRBV7-9 and TRBJ2-3; either TRBD1 or TRBD2 may fit D (7 bases each). CDR1 is SEHNR, CDR2 FQNEAQ, per germline (reference sequence). CDR3 length equals 16 residues. Trimming stripped 5 bases from V and 12 bases from J, with 27 bases between. The CDR3 region has the DNA TGTGCCAGCAGCCCTTCAGCGGGACAGAGTTTCAACAGTCAGTATTTT. This codes for CASSPSAGQSFNSQYF. Full variable domain (remainder filled in from reference TRBV7-9 and TRBJ2-3): DTGVSQNPRHKITKRGQNVTFRCDPISEHNRLYWYRQTLGQGPEFLTYFQNEAQLEKSRLLSDRFSAERPKGSFSTLEIQRTEQGDSAMYLCASSPSAGQSFNSQYFGPGTRLTVL.

This clonotype turned up a few times. V gene TRBV3-1 combines with J gene TRBJ2-7; D call uncertain. V was shortened by 3 bases and J by 0 bases, with 15 bases between the two germline ends. The CDR3 is 16 amino acids. CDR1 LGHDT and CDR2 YNNKEL come from the germline V gene (reference sequence). The CDR3 coding sequence is TGTGCCAGCAGCCACCCCGTGACTGGCAGCTCCTACGAGCAGTACTTC. Translated, it gives CASSHPVTGSSYEQYF.

The gene calls are TRBV7-8 and TRBJ2-1; D gene uncertain. From germline, CDR1 is SGHVS and CDR2 FQNEAQ. V was shortened by 1 base and J by 6 bases, with 16 bases between the two germline ends. This CDR3 has 16 residues. The CDR3 reads CASSLDLAYKRNEQFF. The CDR3 DNA is TGTGCCAGCAGCTTAGATCTTGCCTACAAGCGCAATGAGCAGTTCTTC.

This clonotype was counted at least ten times. The rearrangement links TRBV3-1 to TRBJ2-5, with a possible D match to TRBD2 (5 bases). The V gene lost 0 bases and the J gene lost 3 bases, with 17 bases spanning the gap. The germline V gene encodes CDR1 LGHDT and CDR2 YNNKEL (reference sequence). The CDR3 has 17 amino acids. The CDR3 DNA reads as TGTGCCAGCAGCCAAGACCTTATTATCCGGGAAGAAGAGACCCAGTACTTC. Protein: CASSQDLIIREEETQYF.

In its sample, this clonotype was seen a few times. The chain employs TRBV27 and TRBJ1-2; no firm D call. Germline V gene lookup returns CDR1 MNHEY and CDR2 SMNVEV (reference sequence). This CDR3 region has 16 residues. V shed 3 bases and J shed 0 bases, with 14 bases lying between them. Here the CDR3 DNA reads TGTGCCAGCAGTTTTTCCCCAGCGCTAGCTAACTATGGCTACACCTTC. This gives the protein CASSFSPALANYGYTF.

This clonotype was seen only a few times. This chain connects TRBV7-9 to TRBJ2-1, with 11 bases aligning to TRBD2. The CDR3 covers 17 residues. Germline CDR1 and CDR2: SEHNR and FQNEAQ (reference sequence). V dropped 6 bases and J dropped 0; count of bases not matched to a gene: 7. The CDR3 DNA is TGTGCCAGCAGGACTAGCGGGGACATGGCCTCCTACAATGAGCAGTTCTTC. Translating it yields CASRTSGDMASYNEQFF.